The rows below give T cell receptor beta chains drawn from one sample of a study of cytomegalovirus exposure and HLA in healthy donors. TCRdb's table, derived via immunoSEQ multiplex PCR, lists solely in-frame clones and lacks some. Of fewer than 150,000 clones in the sample, 73% were seen once. The sample taken for sequencing was PBMCs. The receptors were sampled from a woman aged 40 to 50 in good health and CMV-seronegative. Each CDR3 is given with its conserved first and last residue. D genes are given only for firm matches. Size tells how often a clone was seen (once, few, many) or the class of an expanded clone, and some rows leave it out.

d_call | clone_size | cdr3_length | j_call | v_call | cdr3_nt | cdr3_aa
TRBD2 | NA | 15 | TRBJ2-7 | TRBV11-3 | TGTGCCAGCAGCCCACTAGCGGGAGGATCCTACGAGCAGTACTTC | CASSPLAGGSYEQYF
TRBD1 | NA | 16 | TRBJ2-7 | TRBV5-1 | TGCGCCAGCAGCCCGGTACAGGGGCTCTTTGTGTACGAGCAGTACTTC | CASSPVQGLFVYEQYF
TRBD1 | NA | 15 | TRBJ2-2 | TRBV18 | TGTGCCAGCTCTCCGGACAGGGGGACCCCCGGGGAGCTGTTTTTT | CASSPDRGTPGELFF
NA | NA | 13 | TRBJ1-6 | TRBV7-9 | TGTGCCAGCACCCGAGGTCGGGATTCACCCCTCCACTTT | CASTRGRDSPLHF
TRBD2 | NA | 18 | TRBJ2-1 | TRBV7-9 | TGTGCCAGCAGCCCGCCCGCCGCGGGAGGAAGCTCCTACAATGAGCAGTTCTTC | CASSPPAAGGSSYNEQFF
NA | NA | 15 | TRBJ2-2 | TRBV7-2 | TGTGCCAGCAGCTTAGCGGGACTGACCACCGGGGAGCTGTTTTTT | CASSLAGLTTGELFF
NA | NA | 13 | TRBJ1-2 | TRBV6-1 | TGTGCCAGCAGTGTAAGCCAATACCGTGGCTACACCTTC | CASSVSQYRGYTF
NA | NA | 19 | TRBJ2-3 | TRBV9 | TGTGCCAGCCCCCGTTTTATTTTCTTACTGGAGGGCGTTCCAGATACGCAGTATTTT | CASPRFIFLLEGVPDTQYF
NA | NA | 11 | TRBJ1-6 | TRBV19 | TGTGCCAGTAGTATGGGAGTTACCCTCCACTTT | CASSMGVTLHF
NA | NA | 14 | TRBJ1-4 | TRBV4-2 | TGTGCCAGCAGCCCCCTAGGGGCTAATGAAAAACTGTTTTTT | CASSPLGANEKLFF
NA | NA | 14 | TRBJ2-2 | TRBV4-1 | TGCGCCAGCAGCCATGCTGAGGAGGTGGGGGAGCTGTTTTTT | CASSHAEEVGELFF
NA | NA | 16 | TRBJ2-3 | TRBV5-4 | TGTGCCAGCAGCAGGATCTCAGGGCTCGGCACAGATACGCAGTATTTT | CASSRISGLGTDTQYF
NA | NA | 14 | TRBJ2-5 | TRBV5-1 | TGCGCCAGCAGCTTGGCGGGGAGCCAAGAGACCCAGTACTTC | CASSLAGSQETQYF
NA | few | 17 | TRBJ1-2 | TRBV6-1 | TGTGCCAGCAGTGACCTTCCGGGCCAAAGAGGGTTCTATGGCTACACCTTC | CASSDLPGQRGFYGYTF
NA | NA | 11 | TRBJ2-7 | TRBV20-1 | TGCAGTGCTCCGGGGATCTACGAGCAGTACTTC | CSAPGIYEQYF
TRBD2 | NA | 16 | TRBJ2-3 | TRBV7-2 | TGTGCCAGCAGTCCTGGGACTAGCGGACTCACAGATACGCAGTATTTT | CASSPGTSGLTDTQYF
NA | NA | 16 | TRBJ1-2 | TRBV18 | TGTGCCAGCTCACGGACGGAGGGACCGGTTAACTATGGCTACACCTTC | CASSRTEGPVNYGYTF
NA | NA | 13 | TRBJ2-7 | TRBV29-1 | TGCAGCGTGTATGGCGGGACCTCCTACGAGCAGTACTTC | CSVYGGTSYEQYF
TRBD2 | NA | 16 | TRBJ2-1 | TRBV27 | TGTGCCAGCAGTTTGACGGGACTAGCGGGAGGGAATGAGCAGTTCTTC | CASSLTGLAGGNEQFF
NA | NA | 16 | TRBJ2-7 | TRBV9 | TGTGCCAGCAGCGTAGCTCCCGACTTAACCTCCTACGAGCAGTACTTC | CASSVAPDLTSYEQYF
NA | NA | 15 | TRBJ2-1 | TRBV6-4 | TGTGCCAGCAGTGAAGAAGGGAGCTCCTACAATGAGCAGTTCTTC | CASSEEGSSYNEQFF
NA | NA | 12 | TRBJ2-7 | TRBV28 | TGTGCCAGCTTTGGAGGGACGAGCGAGCAGTACTTC | CASFGGTSEQYF
NA | NA | 15 | TRBJ2-2 | TRBV6-1 | TGTGCCAGCATCGAGGTCCCCGCGAACACCGGGGAGCTGTTTTTT | CASIEVPANTGELFF
TRBD2 | NA | 15 | TRBJ2-1 | TRBV4-3 | TGCGCCAGCAGCTATAGCGGGGGGGCCGGGAATGAGCAGTTCTTC | CASSYSGGAGNEQFF
NA | NA | 13 | TRBJ2-3 | TRBV7-3 | TGTGCCAGCAGCTTAATGTTAACAGATACGCAGTATTTT | CASSLMLTDTQYF
NA | NA | 13 | TRBJ1-5 | TRBV6-1 | TGTGCCAGCAGGTGGACTGAGAATCAGCCCCAGCATTTT | CASRWTENQPQHF
NA | NA | 15 | TRBJ1-1 | TRBV4-3 | TGCGCCAGCAGCAGCCACAGGGACATTGGGACTGAAGCTTTCTTT | CASSSHRDIGTEAFF
NA | NA | 15 | TRBJ2-5 | TRBV5-1 | TGCGCCACCACAAACCTCGGGAGCCCGGGTGAGACCCAGTACTTC | CATTNLGSPGETQYF
TRBD2 | NA | 18 | TRBJ2-1 | TRBV7-2 | TGTGCCAGCAGCAAGTTTTTCCCTTACGCGGGAGTGGTTGATGAGCAGTTCTTC | CASSKFFPYAGVVDEQFF
NA | once | 16 | TRBJ2-2 | TRBV27 | TGTGCCAGCAGTTCCGCGGCGGGGAGGAACACCGGGGAGCTGTTTTTT | CASSSAAGRNTGELFF
NA | NA | 15 | TRBJ2-2 | TRBV19 | TGTGCCAGTAGGCTCGGGGGGCGAGAAACCGGGGAGCTGTTTTTT | CASRLGGRETGELFF
TRBD1 | once | 15 | TRBJ1-1 | TRBV5-1 | TGCGCCAGCAGCTTCCTGGACAGGCAATACACTGAAGCTTTCTTT | CASSFLDRQYTEAFF
NA | NA | 13 | TRBJ2-7 | TRBV19 | TGTGCCACGGTAGGGCAGGGAACCTCCGAGCAGTACTTC | CATVGQGTSEQYF
TRBD1 | NA | 15 | TRBJ1-3 | TRBV7-8 | TGTGCCAGCAGCTCGGGACAGGGAGGTGGAAACACCATATATTTT | CASSSGQGGGNTIYF
TRBD1 | NA | 15 | TRBJ2-7 | TRBV7-2 | TGTGCCAGCAGCTCCCGACAGGGCCCTCTTTACGAGCAGTACTTC | CASSSRQGPLYEQYF
NA | once | 15 | TRBJ2-5 | TRBV5-1 | TGCGCCAGCAGCTTGGTCACAGGGACGGTAGAGACCCAGTACTTC | CASSLVTGTVETQYF
NA | NA | 12 | TRBJ1-1 | TRBV10-3 | TGTGCCACCATCGGGGGGGGGACTGAAGCTTTCTTT | CATIGGGTEAFF
TRBD1 | once | 13 | TRBJ1-2 | TRBV7-3 | TGTGCCAGCAGCAGGGGACAGGGACATGGCTACACCTTC | CASSRGQGHGYTF
TRBD1 | few | 18 | TRBJ2-6 | TRBV18 | TGTGCCAGCTCACCACGGACAGGGGGCGGCTCTGGGGCCAACGTCCTGACTTTC | CASSPRTGGGSGANVLTF
TRBD1 | NA | 16 | TRBJ2-7 | TRBV4-3 | TGCGCCAGCAGCCAAGAGGGGCAGGACAGGGGTCGCGAGCAGTACTTC | CASSQEGQDRGREQYF
NA | NA | 13 | TRBJ2-2 | TRBV2 | TGTGCCAGCAGAGCCGGGAACACCGGGGAGCTGTTTTTT | CASRAGNTGELFF
NA | NA | 15 | TRBJ1-5 | TRBV7-2 | TGTGCCAGCAGCTTAGTGGCAGGGGGCAATCAGCCCCAGCATTTT | CASSLVAGGNQPQHF
TRBD2 | NA | 16 | TRBJ2-3 | TRBV6-1 | TGTGCCAGCAGTGAAGAGCGGGGGAGAACCACAGATACGCAGTATTTT | CASSEERGRTTDTQYF
NA | NA | 18 | TRBJ2-1 | TRBV7-8 | TGTGCCAGCAGACATCCGGGAAGGAGGGCCGAATCGAACAATGAGCAGTTCTTC | CASRHPGRRAESNNEQFF
NA | few | 13 | TRBJ2-1 | TRBV6-4 | TGTGCCAGCAGTGACGGGACAAACAATGAGCAGTTCTTC | CASSDGTNNEQFF
NA | NA | 15 | TRBJ2-5 | TRBV18 | TGTGCCAGCTCACCAAGGGAAGTGCCGGGGGAGACCCAGTACTTC | CASSPREVPGETQYF
NA | NA | 14 | TRBJ2-7 | TRBV14 | TGTGCCAGCAGCAAACAGGGACCCCTCTACGAGCAGTACTTC | CASSKQGPLYEQYF
NA | NA | 14 | TRBJ1-2 | TRBV28 | TGTGCCAGCAGTGTAGATGTGTCGAGCTATGGCTACACCTTC | CASSVDVSSYGYTF
TRBD1 | NA | 14 | TRBJ1-1 | TRBV6-6 | TGTGCCAGCAGTTACTCGAACAGGGGCACTGAAGCTTTCTTT | CASSYSNRGTEAFF
TRBD2 | NA | 15 | TRBJ2-7 | TRBV28 | TGTGCCAGCAGCCCGGGAGGGCCCCCATCCTACGAGCAGTACTTC | CASSPGGPPSYEQYF
NA | few | 16 | TRBJ2-3 | TRBV28 | TGTGCCAGCAGTCAGCTACAGGGTATCGGTTCAGATACGCAGTATTTT | CASSQLQGIGSDTQYF
NA | once | 12 | TRBJ1-5 | TRBV6-6 | TGTGCCTCAGGTCCGGGGGGAGCGGTCCAGCATTTT | CASGPGGAVQHF
TRBD1 | NA | 14 | TRBJ2-7 | TRBV18 | TGTGCCAGCTCACTTGGACAGGGCACCTACGAGCAGTACTTC | CASSLGQGTYEQYF
TRBD1 | NA | 13 | TRBJ1-2 | TRBV6-5 | TGTGCCAGCAGTTCCTCAGGGGGCTATGGCTACACCTTC | CASSSSGGYGYTF
NA | NA | 15 | TRBJ1-4 | TRBV28 | TGTGCCAGCAGTCCAACAGGGTGGACTAATGAAAAACTGTTTTTT | CASSPTGWTNEKLFF